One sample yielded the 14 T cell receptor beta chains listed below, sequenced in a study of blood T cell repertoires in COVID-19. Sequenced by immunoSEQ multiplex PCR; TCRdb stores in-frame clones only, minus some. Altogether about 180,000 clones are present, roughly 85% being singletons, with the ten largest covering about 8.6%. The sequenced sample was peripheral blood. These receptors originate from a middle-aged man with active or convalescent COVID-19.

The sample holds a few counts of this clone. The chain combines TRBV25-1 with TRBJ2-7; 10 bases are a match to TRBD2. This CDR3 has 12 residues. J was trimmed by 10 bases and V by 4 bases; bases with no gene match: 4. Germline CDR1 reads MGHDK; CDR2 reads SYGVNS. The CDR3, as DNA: TGTGCCAGCAGTGGGCTAGCGGGAGCACAGTACTTC. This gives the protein CASSGLAGAQYF.

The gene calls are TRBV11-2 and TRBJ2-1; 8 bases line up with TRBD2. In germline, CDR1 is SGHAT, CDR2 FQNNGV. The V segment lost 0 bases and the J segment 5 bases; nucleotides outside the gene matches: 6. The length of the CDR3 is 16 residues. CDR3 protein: CASSLDLLAGNNEQFF. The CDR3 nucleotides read TGTGCCAGCAGCTTAGATCTCTTAGCGGGGAACAATGAGCAGTTCTTC. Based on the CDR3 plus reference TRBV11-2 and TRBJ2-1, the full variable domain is EAGVAQSPRYKIIEKRQSVAFWCNPISGHATLYWYQQILGQGPKLLIQFQNNGVVDDSQLPKDRFSAERLKGVDSTLKIQPAKLEDSAVYLCASSLDLLAGNNEQFFGPGTRLTVL.

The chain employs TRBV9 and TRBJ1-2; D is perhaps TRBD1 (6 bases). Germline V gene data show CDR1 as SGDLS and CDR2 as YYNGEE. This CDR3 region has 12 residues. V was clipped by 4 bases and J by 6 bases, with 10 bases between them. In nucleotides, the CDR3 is TGTGCCAGCAGCTTTACAGGGCATGGCTACACCTTC. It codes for CASSFTGHGYTF. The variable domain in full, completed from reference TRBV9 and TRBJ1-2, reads DSGVTQTPKHLITATGQRVTLRCSPRSGDLSVYWYQQSLDQGLQFLIQYYNGEERAKGNILERFSAQQFPDLHSELNLSSLELGDSALYFCASSFTGHGYTFGSGTRLTVV.

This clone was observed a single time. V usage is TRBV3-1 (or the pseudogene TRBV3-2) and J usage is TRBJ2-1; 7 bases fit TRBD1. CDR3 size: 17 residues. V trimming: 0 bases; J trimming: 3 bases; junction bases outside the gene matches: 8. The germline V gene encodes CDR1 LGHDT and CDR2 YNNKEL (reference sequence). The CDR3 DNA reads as TGTGCCAGCAGCCAAGAAGGATCAGGGGGAAGCTACAATGAGCAGTTCTTC. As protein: CASSQEGSGGSYNEQFF.

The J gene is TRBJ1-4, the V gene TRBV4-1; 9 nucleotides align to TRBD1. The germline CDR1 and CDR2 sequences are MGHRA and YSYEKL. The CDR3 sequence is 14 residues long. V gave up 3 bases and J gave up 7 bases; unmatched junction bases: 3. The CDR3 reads CASSQGQGGEKLFF. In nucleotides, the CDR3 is TGCGCCAGCAGCCAGGGACAGGGCGGTGAAAAACTGTTTTTT.

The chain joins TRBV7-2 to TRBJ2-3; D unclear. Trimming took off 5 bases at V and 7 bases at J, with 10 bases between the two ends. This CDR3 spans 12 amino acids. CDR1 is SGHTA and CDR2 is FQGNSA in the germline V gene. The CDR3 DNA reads TGTGCCAGCAGCCCACTCGAACATACGCAGTATTTT. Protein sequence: CASSPLEHTQYF.

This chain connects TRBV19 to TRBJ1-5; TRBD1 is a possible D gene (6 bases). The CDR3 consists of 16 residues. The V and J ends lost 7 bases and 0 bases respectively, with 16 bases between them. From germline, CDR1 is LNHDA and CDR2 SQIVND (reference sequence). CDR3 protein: CASTTDSPYSNQPQHF. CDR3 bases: TGTGCCAGTACCACGGACAGTCCATATAGCAATCAGCCCCAGCATTTT.

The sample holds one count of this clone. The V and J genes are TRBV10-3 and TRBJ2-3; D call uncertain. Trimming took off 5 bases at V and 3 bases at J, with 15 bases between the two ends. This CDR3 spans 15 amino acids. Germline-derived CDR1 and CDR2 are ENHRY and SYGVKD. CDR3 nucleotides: TGTGCCATCAGTCAGCGAGGTGGTGTGACAGATACGCAGTATTTT. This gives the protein CAISQRGGVTDTQYF.

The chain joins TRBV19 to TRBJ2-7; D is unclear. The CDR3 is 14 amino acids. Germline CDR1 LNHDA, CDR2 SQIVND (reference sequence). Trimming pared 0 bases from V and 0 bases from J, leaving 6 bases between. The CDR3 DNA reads TGTGCCAGTAGTATAGAACAGAACTCCTACGAGCAGTACTTC. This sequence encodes CASSIEQNSYEQYF.

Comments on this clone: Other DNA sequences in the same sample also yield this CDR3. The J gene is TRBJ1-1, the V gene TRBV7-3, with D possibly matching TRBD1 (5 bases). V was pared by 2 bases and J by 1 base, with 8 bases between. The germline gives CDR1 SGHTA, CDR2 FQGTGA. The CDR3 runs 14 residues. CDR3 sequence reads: CASSLGQGNTEAFF. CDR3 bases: TGTGCCAGCAGCTTAGGTCAGGGGAACACTGAAGCTTTCTTT.

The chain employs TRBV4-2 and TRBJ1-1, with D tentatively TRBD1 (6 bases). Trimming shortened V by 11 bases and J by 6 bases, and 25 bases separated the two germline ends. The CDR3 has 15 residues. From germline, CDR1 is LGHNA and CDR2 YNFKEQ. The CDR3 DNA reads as TGTGCCCGCCGCCAAGATAGGGGGGGGGTGGCTGAAGCTTTCTTT. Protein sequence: CARRQDRGGVAEAFF.

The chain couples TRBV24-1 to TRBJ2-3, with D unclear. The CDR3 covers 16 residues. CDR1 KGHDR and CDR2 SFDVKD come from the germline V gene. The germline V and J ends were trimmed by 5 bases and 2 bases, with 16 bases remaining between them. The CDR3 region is CATSGTPAELTDTQYF. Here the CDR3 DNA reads TGTGCCACCAGTGGAACCCCGGCGGAGCTCACAGATACGCAGTATTTT.

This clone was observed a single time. The CDR3 region is CAISEQPGLAGDSAKNIQYF. The CDR3 region has the DNA TGTGCCATCAGTGAGCAACCGGGACTAGCGGGAGACTCAGCCAAAAACATTCAGTACTTC. The V call is TRBV10-3, the J call TRBJ2-4; 14 nucleotides align to TRBD2. CDR1 ENHRY and CDR2 SYGVKD come from the germline V gene. J was trimmed by 0 bases and V by 2 bases; bases with no gene match: 9. The CDR3 extends over 20 amino acids.

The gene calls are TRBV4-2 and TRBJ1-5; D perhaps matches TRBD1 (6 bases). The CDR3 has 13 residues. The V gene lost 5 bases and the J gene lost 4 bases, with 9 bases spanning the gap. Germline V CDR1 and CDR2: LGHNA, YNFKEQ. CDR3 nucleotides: TGTGCCAGCAGCACCCAGGGGAATCAGCCCCAGCATTTT. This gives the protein CASSTQGNQPQHF.